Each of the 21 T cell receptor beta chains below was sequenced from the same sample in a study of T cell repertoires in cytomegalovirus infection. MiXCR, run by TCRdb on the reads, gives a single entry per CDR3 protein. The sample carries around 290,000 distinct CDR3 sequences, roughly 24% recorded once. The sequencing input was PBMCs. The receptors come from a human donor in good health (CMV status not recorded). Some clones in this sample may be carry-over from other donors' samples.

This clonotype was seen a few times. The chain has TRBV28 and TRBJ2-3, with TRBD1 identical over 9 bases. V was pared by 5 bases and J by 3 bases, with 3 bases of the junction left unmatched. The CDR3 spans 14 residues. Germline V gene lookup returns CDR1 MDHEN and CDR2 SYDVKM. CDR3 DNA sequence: TGTGCCAGCAGTGACAGGGGGGCGACAGATACGCAGTATTTT. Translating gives CASSDRGATDTQYF.

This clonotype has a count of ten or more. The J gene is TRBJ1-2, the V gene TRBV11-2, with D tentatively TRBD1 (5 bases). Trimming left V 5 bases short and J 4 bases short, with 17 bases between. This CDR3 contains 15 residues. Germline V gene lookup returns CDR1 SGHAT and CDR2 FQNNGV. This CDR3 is CASSHLAGRGYGYTF. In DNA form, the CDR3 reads TGTGCCAGCAGCCACCTCGCGGGAAGGGGCTATGGCTACACCTTC.

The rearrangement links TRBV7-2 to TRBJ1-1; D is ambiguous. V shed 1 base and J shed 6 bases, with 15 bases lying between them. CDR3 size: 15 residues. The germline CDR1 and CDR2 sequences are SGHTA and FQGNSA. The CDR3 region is CASSLVTTSGAEAFF. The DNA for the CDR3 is TGTGCCAGCAGCTTAGTTACGACCTCAGGCGCTGAAGCTTTCTTT.

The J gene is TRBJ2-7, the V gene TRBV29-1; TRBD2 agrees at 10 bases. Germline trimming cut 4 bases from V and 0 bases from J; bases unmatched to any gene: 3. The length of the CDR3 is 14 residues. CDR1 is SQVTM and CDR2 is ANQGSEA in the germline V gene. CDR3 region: CSVGSSGSSYEQYF. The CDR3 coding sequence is TGCAGCGTTGGTTCTAGCGGGAGCTCCTACGAGCAGTACTTC.

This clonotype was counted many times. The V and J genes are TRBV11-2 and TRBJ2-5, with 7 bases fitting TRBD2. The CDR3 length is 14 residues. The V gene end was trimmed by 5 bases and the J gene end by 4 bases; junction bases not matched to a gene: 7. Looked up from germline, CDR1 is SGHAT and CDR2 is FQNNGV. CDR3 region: CASSGPGGTETQYF. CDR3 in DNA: TGTGCCAGCAGCGGGCCGGGAGGAACAGAGACCCAGTACTTC.

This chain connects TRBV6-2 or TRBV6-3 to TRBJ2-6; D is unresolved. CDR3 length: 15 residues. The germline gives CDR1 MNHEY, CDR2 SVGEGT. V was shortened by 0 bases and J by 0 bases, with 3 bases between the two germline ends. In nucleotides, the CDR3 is TGTGCCAGCAGTTACTCACTCTCTGGGGCCAACGTCCTGACTTTC. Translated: CASSYSLSGANVLTF.

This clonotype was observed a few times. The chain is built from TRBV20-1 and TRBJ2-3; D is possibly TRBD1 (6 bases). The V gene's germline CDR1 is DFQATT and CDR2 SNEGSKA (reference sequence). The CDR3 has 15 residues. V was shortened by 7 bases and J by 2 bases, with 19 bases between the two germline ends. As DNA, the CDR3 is TGCAGTGTCCAGCAGGGACACGGATACACAGATACGCAGTATTTT. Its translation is CSVQQGHGYTDTQYF.

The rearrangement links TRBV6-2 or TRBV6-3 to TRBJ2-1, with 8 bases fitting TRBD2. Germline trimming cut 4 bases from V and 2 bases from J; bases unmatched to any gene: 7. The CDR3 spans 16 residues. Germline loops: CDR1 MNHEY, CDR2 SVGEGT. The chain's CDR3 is CASSFYPGLAYNEQFF. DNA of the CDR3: TGTGCCAGCAGTTTTTACCCGGGACTAGCCTACAATGAGCAGTTCTTC.

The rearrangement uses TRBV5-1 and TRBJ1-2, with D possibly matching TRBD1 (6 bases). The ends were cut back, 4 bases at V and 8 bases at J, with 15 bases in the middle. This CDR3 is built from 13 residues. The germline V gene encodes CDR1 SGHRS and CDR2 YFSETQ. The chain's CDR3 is CASSPETGWGYTF. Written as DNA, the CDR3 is TGCGCCAGCAGCCCGGAGACAGGCTGGGGCTACACCTTC.

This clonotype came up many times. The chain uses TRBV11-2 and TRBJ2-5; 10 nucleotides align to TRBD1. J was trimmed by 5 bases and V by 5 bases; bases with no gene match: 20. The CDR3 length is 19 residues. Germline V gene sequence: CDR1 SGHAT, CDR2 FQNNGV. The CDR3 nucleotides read TGTGCCAGCAGCCCTATGGGGGCCCCGACAGGGGGCGCACAGGAGACCCAGTACTTC. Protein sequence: CASSPMGAPTGGAQETQYF.

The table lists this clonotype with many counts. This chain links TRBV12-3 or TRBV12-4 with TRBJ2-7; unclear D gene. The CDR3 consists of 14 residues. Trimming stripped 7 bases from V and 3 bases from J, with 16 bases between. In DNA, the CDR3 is TGTGCCAGCAAAGTCCGGGCCACAGACTACGAGCAGTACTTC. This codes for CASKVRATDYEQYF.

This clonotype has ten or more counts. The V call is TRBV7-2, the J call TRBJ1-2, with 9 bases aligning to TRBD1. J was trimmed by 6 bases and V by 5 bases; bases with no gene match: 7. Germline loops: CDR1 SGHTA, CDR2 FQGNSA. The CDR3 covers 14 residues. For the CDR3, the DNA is TGTGCCAGCAGCATATTACAGGGGGCCGATGGCTACACCTTC. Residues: CASSILQGADGYTF.

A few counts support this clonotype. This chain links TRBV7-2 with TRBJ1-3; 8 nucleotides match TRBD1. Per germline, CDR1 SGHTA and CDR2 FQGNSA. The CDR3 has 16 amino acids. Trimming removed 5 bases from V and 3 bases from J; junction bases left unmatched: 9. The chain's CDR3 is CASSPRGRGLGNTIYF. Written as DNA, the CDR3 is TGTGCCAGCAGCCCCCGTGGCAGGGGGCTTGGAAACACCATATATTTT.

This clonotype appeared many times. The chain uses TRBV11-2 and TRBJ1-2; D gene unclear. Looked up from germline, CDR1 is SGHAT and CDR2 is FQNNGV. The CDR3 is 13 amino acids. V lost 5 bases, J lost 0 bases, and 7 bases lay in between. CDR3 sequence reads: CASSAAPNYGYTF. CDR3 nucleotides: TGTGCCAGCAGCGCGGCGCCTAACTATGGCTACACCTTC.

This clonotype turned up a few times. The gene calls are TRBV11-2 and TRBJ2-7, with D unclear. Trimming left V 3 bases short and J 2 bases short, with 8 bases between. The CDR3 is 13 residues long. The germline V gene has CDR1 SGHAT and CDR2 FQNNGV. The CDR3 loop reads CASSFSEPYEQYF. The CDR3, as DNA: TGTGCCAGCAGCTTCTCTGAGCCCTACGAGCAGTACTTC.

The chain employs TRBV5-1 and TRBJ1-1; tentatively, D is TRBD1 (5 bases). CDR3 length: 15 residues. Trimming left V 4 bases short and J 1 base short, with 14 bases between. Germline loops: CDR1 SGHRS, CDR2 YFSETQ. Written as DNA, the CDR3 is TGCGCCAGCAGCCGGGTGGGGCCGCCGAACACTGAAGCTTTCTTT. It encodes CASSRVGPPNTEAFF.

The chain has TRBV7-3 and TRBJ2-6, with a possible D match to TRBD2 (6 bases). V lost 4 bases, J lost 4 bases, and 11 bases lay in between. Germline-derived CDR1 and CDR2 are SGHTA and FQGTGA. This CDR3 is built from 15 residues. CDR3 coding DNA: TGTGCCAGCAGCTCCAGAAGCGGGGGGGCCAACGTCCTGACTTTC. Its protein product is CASSSRSGGANVLTF. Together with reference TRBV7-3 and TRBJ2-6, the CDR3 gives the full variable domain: GAGVSQTPSNKVTEKGKYVELRCDPISGHTALYWYRQSLGQGPEFLIYFQGTGAADDSGLPNDRFFAVRPEGSVSTLKIQRTERGDSAVYLCASSSRSGGANVLTFGAGSRLTVL.

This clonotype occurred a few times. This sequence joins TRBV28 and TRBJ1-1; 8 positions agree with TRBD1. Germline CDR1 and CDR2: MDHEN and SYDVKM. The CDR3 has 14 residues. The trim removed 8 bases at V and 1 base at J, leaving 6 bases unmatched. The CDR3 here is CASDTGGTNTEAFF. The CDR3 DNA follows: TGTGCCAGCGATACAGGGGGGACGAACACTGAAGCTTTCTTT.

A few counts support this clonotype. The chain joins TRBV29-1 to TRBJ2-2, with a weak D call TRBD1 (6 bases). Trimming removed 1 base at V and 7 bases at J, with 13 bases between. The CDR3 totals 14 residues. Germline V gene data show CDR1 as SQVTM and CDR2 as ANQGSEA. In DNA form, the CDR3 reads TGCAGCGTTGAAGGCAGGGGTCTCGACGGGGAGCTGTTTTTT. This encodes CSVEGRGLDGELFF.

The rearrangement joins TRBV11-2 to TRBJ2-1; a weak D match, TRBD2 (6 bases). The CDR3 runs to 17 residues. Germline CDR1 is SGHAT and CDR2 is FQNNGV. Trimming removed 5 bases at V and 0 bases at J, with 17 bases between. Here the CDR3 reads CASSPLPAGSSYNEQFF. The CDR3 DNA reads TGTGCCAGCAGCCCCCTCCCGGCGGGAAGCTCCTACAATGAGCAGTTCTTC.

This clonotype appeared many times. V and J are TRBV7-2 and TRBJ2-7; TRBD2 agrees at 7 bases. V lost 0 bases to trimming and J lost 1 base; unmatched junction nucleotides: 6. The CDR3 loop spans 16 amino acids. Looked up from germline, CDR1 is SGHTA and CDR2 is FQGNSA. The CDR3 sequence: CASSLAAGLLSYEQYF. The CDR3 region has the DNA TGTGCCAGCAGCTTAGCGGCGGGACTACTATCCTACGAGCAGTACTTC.